Detailed here is one TCR beta chain. No cognate antigen has been identified for it. No much larger clonotype is one base removed from it; base qualities were not supplied. TCRbeta CDR3 regions were amplified from genomic DNA using the immunoSEQ Assay, a bias-controlled multiplex PCR. The paper's processing steps were these. The number of nucleated cells in each sample was estimated by amplification of reference gene primers within the assay. Sequence reads were collapsed and filtered to measure the absolute abundance of every unique TCRbeta CDR3 rearrangement. For each sample, productive Simpson clonality was calculated by taking the square root of Simpson's diversity index across productive rearrangements. This immuneACCESS table, as held by TCRdb, lists in-frame sequences with V and J called but not all clones. Of the missing ones, under half trace to an unresolved V gene in checked studies; the others have no known cause. The V and J calls and clone size are taken from that table; D and trimming were inferred from the DNA. This sample holds 300,000 to 450,000 clones; 85% were observed only once. The leading ten clones occupy roughly 3.9% of the sample.

The entry originates in a study of blood T cell repertoires in COVID-19 (TCRdb year 2020). Some background on the complete study: Samples covering the acute and convalescent phases of COVID-19 were provided by collaborators in the United States, Italy and Spain. The prospective study material was composed of cDNA or gDNA derived from T cells, B-cell-depleted T cells, or PBMCs. The dataset comprised deeply sampled blood TCRbeta repertoires from subjects exposed to, actively infected with, or recovered from COVID-19. The repertoires were released in a freely available public database meant as a resource for research on the immune response to SARS-CoV-2. The samples were drawn from the first 160 participants of the ongoing ImmuneRACE study and from some 1,300 subjects provided by 6 global collaborators. Sample metadata almost always included a de-identified subject ID, COVID-19 status, age in years and sex. HLA class I and class II types, where available, came from metadata supplied by the sample provider rather than from assay-based typing. What the research found in general, with its limitations: How much clinical and demographic metadata was included differed by source and by participant, and the metadata was provided uncurated.

Whole blood was collected in K2EDTA tubes by collaborating institutions according to the institutions' own protocols. For TCRbeta analysis, collaborators shipped samples in one of three forms: frozen whole blood, isolated PBMCs, or DNA extracted from either of those sample types. Sequencing was performed on peripheral blood. This receptor was taken from a woman aged 18-35 years with acute or convalescent COVID-19.

The nucleotide sequence is given as TGTGCCTGGAACCAGGGCTCTGGAAACACCATATATTTT. This is translated as CAWNQGSGNTIYF. The rearrangement combines TRBV30 with TRBJ1-3, and possibly TRBD1, on 5 matching bases. CDR1 and CDR2 are drawn from the germline V gene (reference sequence): GTSNPN, SVGIG. V was cut back by 4 bases and J by 0 bases, leaving a gap of 7 bases between them. Its CDR3 holds 13 amino acids, cysteine through phenylalanine. Only CDR3 DNA is held: 39 bases, read in frame from base 1.